This is a list of T cell receptor beta chains from one sample in a study of T cells in Graves' hyperthyroidism and ophthalmopathy. Using its own MiXCR run on the multiplex PCR reads, TCRdb lists one record per CDR3 protein. The repertoire holds hundreds of thousands of distinct CDR3 sequences, with around 15% as singletons. Sequenced input: blood. These receptors were obtained from a woman between 35 and 50 years old with Graves' ophthalmopathy. Each CDR3 is given with its conserved first and last residue. Where a row states a size, it is once, few, many or the class of an expanded clone; other rows omit it.

cdr3_aa: CASSYSGSNQETQYF
cdr3_length: 15
v_call: TRBV6-5
j_call: TRBJ2-5
clone_size: many

cdr3_aa: CASTRTGGPYGYTF
cdr3_length: 14
v_call: TRBV11-2
j_call: TRBJ1-2
clone_size: many

cdr3_aa: CASSPGTVEETQYF
cdr3_length: 14
v_call: TRBV7-8
j_call: TRBJ2-5
clone_size: many

cdr3_aa: CASSLESSYGYTF
cdr3_length: 13
v_call: TRBV28
j_call: TRBJ1-2
clone_size: NA

cdr3_aa: CSAIRWTSGSNGELFF
cdr3_length: 16
v_call: TRBV20-1
j_call: TRBJ2-2
clone_size: many

cdr3_aa: CASSLRLAGGSYEQYF
cdr3_length: 16
v_call: TRBV7-2
j_call: TRBJ2-7
clone_size: many

cdr3_aa: CASSLARASEETQYF
cdr3_length: 15
v_call: TRBV7-9
j_call: TRBJ2-5
clone_size: many

cdr3_aa: CASSSGLLLGNEQFF
cdr3_length: 15
v_call: TRBV11-2
j_call: TRBJ2-1
clone_size: many

cdr3_aa: CASSSGTSGLQETQYF
cdr3_length: 16
v_call: TRBV5-1
j_call: TRBJ2-5
clone_size: NA

cdr3_aa: CATSRLGTVKRYEQYF
cdr3_length: 16
v_call: TRBV15
j_call: TRBJ2-7
clone_size: many

cdr3_aa: CASSQMEGVLQDYEQYF
cdr3_length: 17
v_call: TRBV4-2
j_call: TRBJ2-7
clone_size: NA

cdr3_aa: CASSLAAGGIQYF
cdr3_length: 13
v_call: TRBV7-2
j_call: TRBJ2-4
clone_size: few

cdr3_aa: CASSSRTDGYTF
cdr3_length: 12
v_call: TRBV7-8
j_call: TRBJ1-2
clone_size: many

cdr3_aa: CASSPWDSRGYTF
cdr3_length: 13
v_call: TRBV14
j_call: TRBJ1-2
clone_size: many

cdr3_aa: CASSIDPLAGVDTGELFF
cdr3_length: 18
v_call: TRBV19
j_call: TRBJ2-2
clone_size: many

cdr3_aa: CASSQQASPLHF
cdr3_length: 12
v_call: TRBV28
j_call: TRBJ1-6
clone_size: many

cdr3_aa: CASSLYGTSEQETQYF
cdr3_length: 16
v_call: TRBV11-2
j_call: TRBJ2-5
clone_size: few

cdr3_aa: CAIRPGTGHTGELFF
cdr3_length: 15
v_call: TRBV10-3
j_call: TRBJ2-2
clone_size: NA

cdr3_aa: CASSYAGIYGYTF
cdr3_length: 13
v_call: TRBV6-2/TRBV6-3
j_call: TRBJ1-2
clone_size: many

cdr3_aa: CAWSLTGVYTGELVF
cdr3_length: 15
v_call: TRBV30
j_call: TRBJ2-2
clone_size: NA

cdr3_aa: CASSITAGLVSYEQYF
cdr3_length: 16
v_call: TRBV5-6
j_call: TRBJ2-7
clone_size: many

cdr3_aa: CASSLGTGLQQYF
cdr3_length: 13
v_call: TRBV25-1
j_call: TRBJ2-7
clone_size: many

cdr3_aa: CSVEDGPGELFF
cdr3_length: 12
v_call: TRBV29-1
j_call: TRBJ2-2
clone_size: NA

cdr3_aa: CASHSGTRGNIQYF
cdr3_length: 14
v_call: TRBV6-5
j_call: TRBJ2-4
clone_size: NA

cdr3_aa: CASGRRYEQYF
cdr3_length: 11
v_call: TRBV11-1
j_call: TRBJ2-7
clone_size: NA

cdr3_aa: CASSLAYRDRGNYGYTF
cdr3_length: 17
v_call: TRBV7-2
j_call: TRBJ1-2
clone_size: many

cdr3_aa: CASRDAGTPLSYEQYF
cdr3_length: 16
v_call: TRBV6-2/TRBV6-3
j_call: TRBJ2-7
clone_size: many

cdr3_aa: CASSWSGGAGTEAFF
cdr3_length: 15
v_call: TRBV27
j_call: TRBJ1-1
clone_size: many

cdr3_aa: CASRRDSWTEAFF
cdr3_length: 13
v_call: TRBV6-5
j_call: TRBJ1-1
clone_size: many

cdr3_aa: CASSLSSDYSYEQYF
cdr3_length: 15
v_call: TRBV28
j_call: TRBJ2-7
clone_size: many

cdr3_aa: CASSDRLAGGLSNTGELFF
cdr3_length: 19
v_call: TRBV11-2
j_call: TRBJ2-2
clone_size: NA

cdr3_aa: CASSPQPPGARNIQYF
cdr3_length: 16
v_call: TRBV9
j_call: TRBJ2-4
clone_size: few

cdr3_aa: CASSRDRRHYGYTF
cdr3_length: 14
v_call: TRBV12-3/TRBV12-4
j_call: TRBJ1-2
clone_size: many

cdr3_aa: CASSQSGTGGNTEAFF
cdr3_length: 16
v_call: TRBV3-1
j_call: TRBJ1-1
clone_size: few

cdr3_aa: CASLGMASGANVLTF
cdr3_length: 15
v_call: TRBV6-2/TRBV6-3
j_call: TRBJ2-6
clone_size: many

cdr3_aa: CASSLDGTGLQPQHF
cdr3_length: 15
v_call: TRBV2
j_call: TRBJ1-5
clone_size: NA

cdr3_aa: CASSLFSPRGEGPANQPQHF
cdr3_length: 20
v_call: TRBV27
j_call: TRBJ1-5
clone_size: many

cdr3_aa: CASSLHSGSNQPQHF
cdr3_length: 15
v_call: TRBV5-1
j_call: TRBJ1-5
clone_size: many

cdr3_aa: CASTWLRTDTQYF
cdr3_length: 13
v_call: TRBV6-2/TRBV6-3
j_call: TRBJ2-3
clone_size: few

cdr3_aa: CATSPRGSDGHYGYTF
cdr3_length: 16
v_call: TRBV13
j_call: TRBJ1-2
clone_size: many

cdr3_aa: CASSLTRNYGYTF
cdr3_length: 13
v_call: TRBV12-3/TRBV12-4
j_call: TRBJ1-2
clone_size: many

cdr3_aa: CASSLRRGGIEQYF
cdr3_length: 14
v_call: TRBV28
j_call: TRBJ2-7
clone_size: many

cdr3_aa: CASSLYGRETQYF
cdr3_length: 13
v_call: TRBV11-3
j_call: TRBJ2-5
clone_size: many

cdr3_aa: CASRPTTLQASSYNSPLHF
cdr3_length: 19
v_call: TRBV28
j_call: TRBJ1-6
clone_size: NA

cdr3_aa: CASSLVAGTETQYF
cdr3_length: 14
v_call: TRBV7-2
j_call: TRBJ2-5
clone_size: many

cdr3_aa: CATTLTDTQYF
cdr3_length: 11
v_call: TRBV2
j_call: TRBJ2-3
clone_size: many

cdr3_aa: CASSEEDPQEQYF
cdr3_length: 13
v_call: TRBV25-1
j_call: TRBJ2-7
clone_size: many

cdr3_aa: CATSEDRGGHTEAFF
cdr3_length: 15
v_call: TRBV24-1
j_call: TRBJ1-1
clone_size: NA

cdr3_aa: CASSIAGGNGEQYF
cdr3_length: 14
v_call: TRBV6-2/TRBV6-3
j_call: TRBJ2-7
clone_size: NA

cdr3_aa: CASKNSQGLNTGELFF
cdr3_length: 16
v_call: TRBV12-3/TRBV12-4
j_call: TRBJ2-2
clone_size: NA

cdr3_aa: CASSYTERGSYEQYF
cdr3_length: 15
v_call: TRBV6-5
j_call: TRBJ2-7
clone_size: NA

cdr3_aa: CASSQRGADYEQYF
cdr3_length: 14
v_call: TRBV3-1
j_call: TRBJ2-7
clone_size: NA

cdr3_aa: CASSDSPSGSYNEQFF
cdr3_length: 16
v_call: TRBV6-4
j_call: TRBJ2-1
clone_size: NA

cdr3_aa: CASSQDDMDPRGEQYF
cdr3_length: 16
v_call: TRBV4-2
j_call: TRBJ2-7
clone_size: NA

cdr3_aa: CASSVGASGEYEQYF
cdr3_length: 15
v_call: TRBV9
j_call: TRBJ2-7
clone_size: many

cdr3_aa: CASSLNRGYQETQYF
cdr3_length: 15
v_call: TRBV7-2
j_call: TRBJ2-5
clone_size: many

cdr3_aa: CASGSPRDRGQETQYF
cdr3_length: 16
v_call: TRBV11-2
j_call: TRBJ2-5
clone_size: NA